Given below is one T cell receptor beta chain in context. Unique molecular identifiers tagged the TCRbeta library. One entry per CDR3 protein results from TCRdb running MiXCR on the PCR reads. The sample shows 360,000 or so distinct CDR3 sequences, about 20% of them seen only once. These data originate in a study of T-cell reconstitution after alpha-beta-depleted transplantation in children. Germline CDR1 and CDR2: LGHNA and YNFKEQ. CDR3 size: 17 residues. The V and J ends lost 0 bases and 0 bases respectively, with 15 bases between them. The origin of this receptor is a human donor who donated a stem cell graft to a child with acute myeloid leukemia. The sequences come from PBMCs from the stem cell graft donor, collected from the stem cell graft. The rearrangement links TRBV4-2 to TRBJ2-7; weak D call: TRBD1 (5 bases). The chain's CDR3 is CASSQETTGPLSYEQYF. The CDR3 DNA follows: TGTGCCAGCAGCCAAGAAACTACAGGACCCCTCTCCTACGAGCAGTACTTC.